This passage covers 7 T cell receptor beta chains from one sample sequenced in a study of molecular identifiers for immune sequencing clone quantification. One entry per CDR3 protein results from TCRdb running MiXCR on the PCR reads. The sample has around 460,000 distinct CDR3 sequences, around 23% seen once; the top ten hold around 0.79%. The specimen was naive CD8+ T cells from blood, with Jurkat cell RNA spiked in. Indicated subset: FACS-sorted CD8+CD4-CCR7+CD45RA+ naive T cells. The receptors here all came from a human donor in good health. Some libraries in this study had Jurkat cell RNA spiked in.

The CDR3 bases are TGTGCCAGCACCGATAGGATCGGGGGGGGAGCCTACGAGCAGTACTTC. Translated: CASTDRIGGGAYEQYF. The chain employs TRBV28 and TRBJ2-7; 8 bases align to TRBD2. Trimming took 7 bases from V and 2 from J; bases not matched to a gene: 13. Germline values: CDR1 MDHEN, CDR2 SYDVKM. This CDR3 is built from 16 residues.

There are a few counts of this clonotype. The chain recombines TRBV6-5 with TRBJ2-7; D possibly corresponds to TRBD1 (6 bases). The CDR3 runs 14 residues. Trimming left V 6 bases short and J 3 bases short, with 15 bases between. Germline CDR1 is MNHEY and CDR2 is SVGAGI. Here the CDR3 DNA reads TGTGCCAGCAGCCCGGACAGCATGGGCTACGAGCAGTACTTC. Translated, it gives CASSPDSMGYEQYF.

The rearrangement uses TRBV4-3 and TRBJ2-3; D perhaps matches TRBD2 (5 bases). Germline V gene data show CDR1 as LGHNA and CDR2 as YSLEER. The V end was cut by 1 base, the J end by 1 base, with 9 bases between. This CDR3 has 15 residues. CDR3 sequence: CASSQGTLGTDTQYF. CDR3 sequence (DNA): TGCGCCAGCAGCCAAGGGACTTTGGGCACAGATACGCAGTATTTT.

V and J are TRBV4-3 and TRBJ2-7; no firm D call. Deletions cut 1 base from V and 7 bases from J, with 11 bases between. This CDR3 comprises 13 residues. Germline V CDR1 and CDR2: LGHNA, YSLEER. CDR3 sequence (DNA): TGCGCCAGCAGCCAAGTCTTCGACGGAGAGCAGTACTTC. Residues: CASSQVFDGEQYF.

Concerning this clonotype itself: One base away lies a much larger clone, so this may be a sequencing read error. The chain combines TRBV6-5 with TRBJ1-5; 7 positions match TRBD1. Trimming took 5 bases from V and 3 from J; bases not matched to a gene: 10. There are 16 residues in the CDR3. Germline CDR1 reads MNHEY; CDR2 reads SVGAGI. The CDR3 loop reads CASSISGTDPNQPQHF. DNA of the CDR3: TGTGCCAGCAGTATCTCCGGGACAGACCCCAATCAGCCCCAGCATTTT.

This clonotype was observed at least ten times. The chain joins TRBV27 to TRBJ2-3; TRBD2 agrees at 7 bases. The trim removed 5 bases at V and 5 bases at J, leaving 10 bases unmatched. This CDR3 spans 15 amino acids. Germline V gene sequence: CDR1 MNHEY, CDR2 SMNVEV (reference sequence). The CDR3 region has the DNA TGTGCCAGCAGTGCCCGGGACTACGAGGGAGATACGCAGTATTTT. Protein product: CASSARDYEGDTQYF.

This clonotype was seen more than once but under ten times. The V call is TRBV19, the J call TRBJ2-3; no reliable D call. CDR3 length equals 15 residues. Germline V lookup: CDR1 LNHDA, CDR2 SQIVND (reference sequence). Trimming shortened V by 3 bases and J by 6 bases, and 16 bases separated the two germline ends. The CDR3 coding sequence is TGTGCCAGTAGTATTATTTTAGGATCCTCCGATACGCAGTATTTT. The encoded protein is CASSIILGSSDTQYF.